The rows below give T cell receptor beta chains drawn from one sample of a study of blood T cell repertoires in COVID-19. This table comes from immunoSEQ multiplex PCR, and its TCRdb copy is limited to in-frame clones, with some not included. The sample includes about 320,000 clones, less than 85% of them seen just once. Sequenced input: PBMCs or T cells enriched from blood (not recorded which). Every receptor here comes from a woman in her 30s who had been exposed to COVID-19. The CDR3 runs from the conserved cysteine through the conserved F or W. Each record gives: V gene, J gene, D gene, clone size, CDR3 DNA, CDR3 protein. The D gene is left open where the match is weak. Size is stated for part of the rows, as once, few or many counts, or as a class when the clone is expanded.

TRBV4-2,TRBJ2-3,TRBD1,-,TGTGCCAGCAGCCAAGATAACGGACAGGAAAACTCAGATACGCAGTATTTT,CASSQDNGQENSDTQYF
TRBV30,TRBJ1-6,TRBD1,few,TGTGCCGGAAACAGGGGGGGTTCACCCCTCCACTTT,CAGNRGGSPLHF
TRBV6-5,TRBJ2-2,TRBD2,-,TGTGCCAGCAGGGGACTAGCGGGACTCGGGGAGCTGTTTTTT,CASRGLAGLGELFF
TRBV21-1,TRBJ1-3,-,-,TGTGCCAGCAGCAAAGGAGTGAGGACAGGGTTTGGAAACACCATATATTTT,CASSKGVRTGFGNTIYF
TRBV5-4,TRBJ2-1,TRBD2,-,TGTGCCACCCGATTTAGCGGGAAGTCTTGGGAGCAGTTCTTC,CATRFSGKSWEQFF
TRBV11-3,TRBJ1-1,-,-,TGTGCCAGCAGCTTAGGACAGCGAGAAGCTTTCTTT,CASSLGQREAFF
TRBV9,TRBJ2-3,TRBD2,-,TGTGCCAGCAGCACAACTAGCGGGAGTACAGATACGCAGTATTTT,CASSTTSGSTDTQYF
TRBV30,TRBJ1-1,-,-,TGTGCCTGGACCAGGGGTGTGAACACTGAAGCTTTCTTT,CAWTRGVNTEAFF
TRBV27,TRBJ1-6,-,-,TGTGCCAGCAGTTTAACGGGTAGGCATTCACCCCTCCACTTT,CASSLTGRHSPLHF
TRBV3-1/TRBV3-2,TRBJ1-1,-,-,TGTGCCAGCAGCCAAGGAGTACGGAACACTGAAGCTTTCTTT,CASSQGVRNTEAFF
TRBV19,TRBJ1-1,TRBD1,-,TGTGCCAGTAGTCCAGGGACAGTGAACACTGAAGCTTTCTTT,CASSPGTVNTEAFF
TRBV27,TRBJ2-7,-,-,TGTGCCAACCGGACACCAACCTACGAGCAGTACTTC,CANRTPTYEQYF
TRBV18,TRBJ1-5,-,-,TGTGCCAGCTCACCTTTGGCTGGTAGCAATCAGCCCCAGCATTTT,CASSPLAGSNQPQHF
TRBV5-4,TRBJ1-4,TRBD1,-,TGTGCCAGCAGCTTGGACAGGGGTAAGGGTAATGAAAAACTGTTTTTT,CASSLDRGKGNEKLFF
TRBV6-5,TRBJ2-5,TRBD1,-,TGTGCCAGCAGCCAGGGACAGCTTCAAGAGACCCAGTACTTC,CASSQGQLQETQYF
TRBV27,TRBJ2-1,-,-,TGTGCCAGCAGTTTAGAGAATACTATCTACAATGAGCAGTTCTTC,CASSLENTIYNEQFF
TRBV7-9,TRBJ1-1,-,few,TGTGCCAGCAGCCCCGGGAGGGTCGACACTGAAGCTTTCTTT,CASSPGRVDTEAFF
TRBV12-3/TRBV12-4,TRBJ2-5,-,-,TGTGCCAGCTCTGTCCAAGAGACCCAGTACTTC,CASSVQETQYF
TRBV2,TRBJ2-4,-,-,TGTGCCAGCAGCCGATCTACGGCGGAGCTCAAAAACATTCAGTACTTC,CASSRSTAELKNIQYF
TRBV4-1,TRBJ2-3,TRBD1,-,TGCGCCAGCAGCCTATTCGCAGGGGGCAGTCGCACAGATACGCAGTATTTT,CASSLFAGGSRTDTQYF
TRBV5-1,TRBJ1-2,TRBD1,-,TGCGCCAGCAGCGGAGGTTCCCGGGACAGGGGTGGCTACACCTTC,CASSGGSRDRGGYTF
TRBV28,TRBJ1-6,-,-,TGTGCCAGCACCCAACAGGGACATAATTCACCCCTCCACTTT,CASTQQGHNSPLHF
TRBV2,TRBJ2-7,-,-,TGTGCCAGCAGCTTCAGCTACGAGCAGTACTTC,CASSFSYEQYF